This paragraph reports one T cell receptor beta chain. MiXCR, run by TCRdb on the 5' RACE reads, gives a single entry per CDR3 protein. The repertoire has around 250,000 distinct CDR3 sequences, roughly 13% of them found once; the top ten carry 4%. These data come from a study of identical twins. Healthy Caucasians made up all donors. Germline CDR1 SGHAT, CDR2 FQNNGV. The CDR3 runs to 18 residues. The trim removed 5 bases at V and 4 bases at J, leaving 19 bases unmatched. The data also belong to a second study, concerning yellow fever vaccine responses in identical twins. That paper states: Reportedly, twins' vaccine T cell responses looked partly convergent and partly personalized.

Sequenced input: memory (CD45RO+) T cells sorted from blood. The chain employs TRBV11-2 and TRBJ1-1; 7 nucleotides agree with TRBD1. The clonotype was recovered from a young woman in good health. The CDR3 here is CASSDTIRGRVRGTEAFF. The CDR3 coding sequence is TGTGCCAGCAGCGACACAATTAGGGGGCGGGTTCGCGGCACTGAAGCTTTCTTT.